The sequence of this T cell receptor beta chain was determined in a study of blood T cell repertoires in COVID-19. This clone turned up a few times. From germline, CDR1 is SGDLS and CDR2 YYNGEE. The ends were cut back, 0 bases at V and 0 bases at J, with 11 bases in the middle. This CDR3 is 16 amino acids long. In the original analysis: Amplified reference gene primers provided the basis for estimating nucleated cell counts. The table came from immunoSEQ multiplex PCR; TCRdb's copy has only in-frame clones and leaves some out. V, J and clone size were drawn from that table, and D and trimming were deduced from the DNA. The table includes 200,000 or so clones, approximately 85% detected once.

The clonotype originates from a human donor with active or convalescent COVID-19. The donor label of this sample is uncertain. The rearrangement uses TRBV9 and TRBJ2-3, with unresolved D. Sequencing input: peripheral blood. The CDR3 sequence: CASSVGVAPSTDTQYF. The CDR3 coding sequence is TGTGCCAGCAGCGTAGGGGTAGCCCCCAGCACAGATACGCAGTATTTT.